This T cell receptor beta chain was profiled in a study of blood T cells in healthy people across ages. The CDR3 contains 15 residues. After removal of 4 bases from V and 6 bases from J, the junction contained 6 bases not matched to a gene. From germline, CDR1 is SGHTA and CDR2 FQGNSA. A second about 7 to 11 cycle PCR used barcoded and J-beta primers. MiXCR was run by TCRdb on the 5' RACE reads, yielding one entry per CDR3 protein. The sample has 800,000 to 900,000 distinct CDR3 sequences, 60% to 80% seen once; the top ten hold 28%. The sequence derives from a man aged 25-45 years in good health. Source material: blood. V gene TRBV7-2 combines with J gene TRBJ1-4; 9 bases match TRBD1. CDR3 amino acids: CASSYRRTGDEKLFF. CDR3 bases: TGTGCCAGCAGCTACAGACGGACAGGGGATGAAAAACTGTTTTTT.